A selection of T cell receptor beta chains follows, all from one sample in a study of early T cells in non-severe SARS-CoV-2 infection. TCRdb re-analysed the 5' RACE reads in MiXCR, keeping a single row per CDR3 protein. The repertoire holds tens of thousands of distinct CDR3 sequences, with approximately 10% as singletons. Material for sequencing was whole blood. All receptors derive from an adult who was a healthcare worker with PCR-confirmed SARS-CoV-2 infection or an uninfected control (not recorded which). The CDR3 runs from the conserved cysteine through the conserved F or W. D genes are given only for firm matches. Clone size is stated in some rows and not others, as once, few, many or a class when expanded.

size	V	J	D	CDR3	DNA
.	TRBV27	TRBJ2-7	TRBD2	CASCLTSGVNEQYF	TGTGCCAGCTGCTTAACTAGCGGGGTAAACGAGCAGTACTTC
few	TRBV7-9	TRBJ2-3	TRBD1	CASSLRDRGLGDTQYF	TGTGCCAGCAGCCTCCGGGACAGGGGGCTGGGAGATACGCAGTATTTT
.	TRBV7-7	TRBJ1-6	.	CASSFNSPRSPLHF	TGTGCTAGCAGCTTTAACAGCCCCCGTTCACCCCTCCACTTT
many	TRBV7-2	TRBJ1-1	.	CASRTALGNTEAFF	TGTGCCAGCAGAACGGCACTCGGGAACACTGAAGCTTTCTTT
few	TRBV5-1	TRBJ2-5	.	CASSLAPAETQYF	TGCGCCAGCAGCTTGGCCCCAGCGGAGACCCAGTACTTC
many	TRBV12-5	TRBJ2-4	.	CASGRGRQGNIQYF	TGTGCTAGTGGCCGGGGGAGGCAGGGAAACATTCAGTACTTC
many	TRBV28	TRBJ1-5	.	CASSTGVGQPQHF	TGTGCCAGCAGTACCGGGGTAGGGCAGCCCCAGCATTTT
few	TRBV29-1	TRBJ2-5	.	CSVGPKRRETQYF	TGCAGCGTTGGGCCGAAAAGAAGGGAGACCCAGTACTTC
many	TRBV7-3	TRBJ2-1	TRBD2	CATLAGENEQFF	TGTGCCACCCTAGCGGGAGAGAATGAGCAGTTCTTC
.	TRBV12-3/TRBV12-4	TRBJ2-1	.	CASRQHPLGQFF	TGTGCCAGCAGACAACACCCCCTGGGGCAGTTCTTC
many	TRBV13	TRBJ2-7	TRBD1	CASTGQENYEQYF	TGTGCCAGCACCGGACAGGAGAACTACGAGCAGTACTTC
.	TRBV29-1	TRBJ2-7	TRBD2	CSVGYSGGHEQYF	TGCAGCGTTGGGTATAGCGGGGGACACGAGCAGTACTTC
.	TRBV6-1	TRBJ1-2	.	CAGDRDGTYGYTF	TGTGCCGGCGACCGGGACGGTACATATGGCTACACCTTC
many	TRBV29-1	TRBJ2-1	TRBD2	CSVVGGDSYNEQFF	TGCAGCGTTGTCGGGGGGGATTCCTACAATGAGCAGTTCTTC
.	TRBV14	TRBJ2-1	.	CASSSDSYNEQFF	TGTGCCAGCAGTTCGGACAGTTACAATGAGCAGTTCTTC
.	TRBV13	TRBJ2-3	TRBD2	CASSFRTSGGADTQYF	TGTGCCAGCAGCTTCCGGACTAGCGGGGGGGCAGATACGCAGTATTTT
.	TRBV11-2	TRBJ2-2	TRBD1	CASSPRDSWDPDTGELFF	TGTGCCAGCAGTCCCCGGGACAGTTGGGACCCCGACACCGGGGAGCTGTTTTTT
.	TRBV20-1	TRBJ2-1	.	CSANLQGRLGIEQFF	TGCAGTGCTAACCTTCAGGGGCGGTTGGGGATTGAGCAGTTCTTC
.	TRBV28	TRBJ1-1	.	CASSLKGIRTEAFF	TGTGCCAGCAGTTTGAAGGGAATTCGGACTGAAGCTTTCTTT
.	TRBV5-1	TRBJ1-4	TRBD1	CASSHSRPTGTANEKLFF	TGCGCCAGCAGCCACTCCAGACCCACCGGGACAGCAAATGAAAAACTGTTTTTT
few	TRBV12-3/TRBV12-4	TRBJ1-6	.	CASSLESSSPLHF	TGTGCCAGCAGTTTAGAATCGAGTTCACCCCTCCACTTT
few	TRBV29-1	TRBJ2-1	.	CSVDRGSYNEQFF	TGCAGCGTTGACCGGGGCAGCTACAATGAGCAGTTCTTC
few	TRBV7-3	TRBJ2-5	.	CASSEGASAYETQYF	TGTGCCAGCAGCGAGGGGGCTAGCGCATACGAGACCCAGTACTTC
.	TRBV11-2	TRBJ1-1	.	CASSLEGRGMNTEAFF	TGTGCCAGCAGCTTAGAAGGCAGGGGAATGAACACTGAAGCTTTCTTT
.	TRBV20-1	TRBJ2-6	.	CSASFDPAGANVLTF	TGCAGTGCTAGTTTCGACCCGGCGGGGGCCAACGTCCTGACTTTC
few	TRBV5-1	TRBJ2-1	TRBD1	CASSLGDRANEQFF	TGCGCCAGCAGCTTGGGGGACAGGGCAAATGAGCAGTTCTTC
few	TRBV5-1	TRBJ2-5	.	CASSLWQGRATQETQYF	TGCGCCAGCAGCTTGTGGCAGGGGAGGGCTACACAAGAGACCCAGTACTTC
.	TRBV2	TRBJ2-7	.	CASSDKGEGEQYF	TGTGCCAGCAGTGATAAGGGGGAGGGCGAGCAGTACTTC
.	TRBV18	TRBJ1-2	.	CASSPPGYYGYTF	TGTGCCAGCTCACCCCCCGGCTACTATGGCTACACCTTC
few	TRBV6-4	TRBJ1-1	.	CASSPSGPANGGTEAFF	TGTGCCAGCAGCCCATCGGGGCCCGCTAATGGGGGCACTGAAGCTTTCTTT
many	TRBV7-2	TRBJ1-1	.	CASSLERYTEAFF	TGTGCCAGCAGCTTAGAGCGTTACACTGAAGCTTTCTTT
.	TRBV5-1	TRBJ2-7	.	CASQRTASYEQYF	TGCGCCAGCCAACGGACAGCTTCCTACGAGCAGTACTTC
.	TRBV5-4	TRBJ1-2	TRBD1	CASRNPGQGYGYTF	TGTGCCAGCAGAAATCCGGGACAGGGTTATGGCTACACCTTC